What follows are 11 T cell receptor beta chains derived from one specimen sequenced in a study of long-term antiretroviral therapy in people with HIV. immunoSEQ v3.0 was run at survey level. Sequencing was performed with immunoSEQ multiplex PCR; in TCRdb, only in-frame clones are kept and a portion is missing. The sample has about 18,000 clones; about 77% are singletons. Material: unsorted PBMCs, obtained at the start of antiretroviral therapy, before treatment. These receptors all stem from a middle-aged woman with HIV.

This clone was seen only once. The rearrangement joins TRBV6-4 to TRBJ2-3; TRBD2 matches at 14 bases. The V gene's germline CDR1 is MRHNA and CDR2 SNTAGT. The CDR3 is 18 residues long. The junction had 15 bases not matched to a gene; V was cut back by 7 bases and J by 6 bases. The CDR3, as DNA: TGTGCCAGCAACAAAACCTCGTTGACTAGCGGGGGGGGTGATACGCAGTATTTT. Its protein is CASNKTSLTSGGGDTQYF.

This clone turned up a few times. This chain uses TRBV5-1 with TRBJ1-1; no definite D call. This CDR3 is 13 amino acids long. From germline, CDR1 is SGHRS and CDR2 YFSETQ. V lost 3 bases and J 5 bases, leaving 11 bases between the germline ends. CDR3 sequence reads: CASSYGAQTEAFF. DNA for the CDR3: TGCGCCAGCAGCTATGGAGCTCAGACTGAAGCTTTCTTT. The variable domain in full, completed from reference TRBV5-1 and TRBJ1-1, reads KAGVTQTPRYLIKTRGQQVTLSCSPISGHRSVSWYQQTPGQGLQFLFEYFSETQRNKGNFPGRFSGRQFSNSRSEMNVSTLELGDSALYLCASSYGAQTEAFFGQGTRLTVV.

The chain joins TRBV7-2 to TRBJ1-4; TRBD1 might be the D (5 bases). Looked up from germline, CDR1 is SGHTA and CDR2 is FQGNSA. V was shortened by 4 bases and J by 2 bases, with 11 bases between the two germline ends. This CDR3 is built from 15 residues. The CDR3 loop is CASSSLGTTNEKLFF. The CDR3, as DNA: TGTGCCAGCAGCTCACTAGGGACGACTAATGAAAAACTGTTTTTT.

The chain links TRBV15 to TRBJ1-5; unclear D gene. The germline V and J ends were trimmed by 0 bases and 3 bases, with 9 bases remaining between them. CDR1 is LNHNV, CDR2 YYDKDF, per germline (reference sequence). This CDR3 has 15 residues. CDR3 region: CATSRDKGYNQPQHF. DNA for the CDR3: TGTGCCACCAGCAGAGATAAAGGTTACAATCAGCCCCAGCATTTT.

The chain's CDR3 is CASSLGDNSNQPQHF. CDR3 nucleotides: TGTGCCAGCAGCTTAGGGGATAATAGCAATCAGCCCCAGCATTTT. The chain uses TRBV5-8 and TRBJ1-5; D possibly corresponds to TRBD1 (5 bases). CDR1 SGHTS and CDR2 YDEGEE come from the germline V gene. The CDR3 covers 15 residues. V was cut by 2 bases and J by 0 bases, with 9 bases left in between.

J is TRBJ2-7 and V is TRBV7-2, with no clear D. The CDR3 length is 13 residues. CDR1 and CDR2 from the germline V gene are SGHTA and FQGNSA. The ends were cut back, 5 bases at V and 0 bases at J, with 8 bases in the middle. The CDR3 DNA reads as TGTGCCAGCAGCCACGGGTCCTCCTACGAGCAGTACTTC. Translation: CASSHGSSYEQYF.

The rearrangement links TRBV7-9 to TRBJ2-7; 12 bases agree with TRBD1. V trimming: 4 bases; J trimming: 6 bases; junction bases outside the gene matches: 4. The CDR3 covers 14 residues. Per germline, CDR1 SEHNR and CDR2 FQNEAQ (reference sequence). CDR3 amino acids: CASSSRDRGREQYF. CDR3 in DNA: TGTGCCAGCAGCTCCCGGGACAGGGGGCGCGAGCAGTACTTC.

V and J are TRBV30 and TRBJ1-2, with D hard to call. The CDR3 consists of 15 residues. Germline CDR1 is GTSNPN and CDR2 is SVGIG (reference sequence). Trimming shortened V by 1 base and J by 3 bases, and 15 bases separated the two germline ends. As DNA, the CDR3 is TGTGCCTGGAGTGGGGTTTTCGGGCAGTACTATGGCTACACCTTC. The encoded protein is CAWSGVFGQYYGYTF. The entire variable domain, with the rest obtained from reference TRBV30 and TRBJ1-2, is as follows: SQTIHQWPATLVQPVGSPLSLECTVEGTSNPNLYWYRQAAGRGLQLLFYSVGIGQISSEVPQNLSASRPQDRQFILSSKKLLLSDSGFYLCAWSGVFGQYYGYTFGSGTRLTVV.

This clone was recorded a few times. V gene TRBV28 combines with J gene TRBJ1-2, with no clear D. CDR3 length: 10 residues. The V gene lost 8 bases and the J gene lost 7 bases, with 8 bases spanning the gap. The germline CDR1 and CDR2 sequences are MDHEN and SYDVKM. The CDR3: CASGTFGYTF. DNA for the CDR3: TGTGCCAGCGGTACTTTTGGCTACACCTTC.

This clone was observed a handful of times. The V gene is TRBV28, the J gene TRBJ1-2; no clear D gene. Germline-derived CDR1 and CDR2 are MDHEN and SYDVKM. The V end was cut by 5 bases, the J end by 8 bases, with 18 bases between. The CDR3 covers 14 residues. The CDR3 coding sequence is TGTGCCAGCAGTCCCTGGGGAGGGAGTGGGGGCTACACCTTC. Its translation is CASSPWGGSGGYTF.

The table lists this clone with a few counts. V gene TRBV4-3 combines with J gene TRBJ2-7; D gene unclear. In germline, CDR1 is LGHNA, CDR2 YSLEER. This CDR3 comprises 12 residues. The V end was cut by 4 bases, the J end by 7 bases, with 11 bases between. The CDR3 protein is CASSRRVGEQYF. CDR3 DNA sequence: TGCGCCAGCAGCCGTCGGGTAGGGGAGCAGTACTTC.